This TCR beta chain was sequenced for a study of blood T cell repertoires in COVID-19. Looked up from germline, CDR1 is SEHNR and CDR2 is FQNEAQ (reference sequence). V lost 3 bases and J lost 4; bases outside the gene matches: 8. The CDR3 has 15 residues. This table comes from immunoSEQ multiplex PCR, and its TCRdb copy is limited to in-frame clones, with some not included. The data contain more than 200,000 clones, 85% to 90% of them singletons. The J gene is TRBJ1-1, the V gene TRBV7-9, with 7 positions matching TRBD1. The source material was PBMCs or T cells enriched from blood (not recorded which). The origin of this receptor is a woman aged 45-60 years who had recovered from COVID-19. The CDR3 here is CASSFSGRGSTEAFF. CDR3 DNA: TGTGCCAGCAGCTTTAGCGGCAGGGGGTCCACTGAAGCTTTCTTT.